The text below deals with one T cell receptor beta chain. Then a second PCR, running about 6 to 11 cycles, was carried out with a sample-barcoded 5' primer and a J-beta primer mix. TCRdb passed the 5' RACE reads through MiXCR, listing each CDR3 protein once. The data show hundreds of thousands of distinct CDR3 sequences, roughly 48% seen once. CDR1 and CDR2 (germline): SNHLY, FYNNEI. The CDR3 contains 12 residues. The V gene lost 8 bases and the J gene lost 1 base, with 8 bases spanning the gap. This entry comes from a study of blood T cells in healthy people across ages. The clonotype originates from an elderly man in good health. Specimen: blood. The rearrangement uses TRBV2 and TRBJ1-2; D unclear. CDR3 sequence: CASVYDNYGYTF. In DNA, the CDR3 is TGTGCCAGCGTATACGATAACTATGGCTACACCTTC.